This T cell receptor (beta chain) was found in a study of identical twins. Study outcomes and limitations: Cord blood's abundant beta clonotypes had fewer insertions, unlike memory repertoires. Twin pairs had excess sharing that was weaker in beta out-of-frame sequences.

CDR3 length: 15 amino acids. CDR1 and CDR2 (germline): SNHLY, FYNNEI. Losses at the gene ends were 4 bases for V and 10 bases for J; bases not matched to a gene: 9. MiXCR was run by TCRdb on the 5' RACE reads, yielding one entry per CDR3 protein. This repertoire shows about 720,000 distinct CDR3 sequences, 8.5% to 9% found once; its top ten account for 0.98%. Of note for this clonotype: What it binds is unknown.

These same data were also listed under a study on yellow fever vaccine responses in identical twins.

The sequencing input was PBMCs. The sequence derives from a woman younger than 35 in good health. The rearrangement joins TRBV2 to TRBJ2-1; 11 positions match TRBD2. CDR3 bases: TGTGCCAGCAGTGCTGTAACTAGCGGGGGAGGCGAGCAGTTCTTC. As protein: CASSAVTSGGGEQFF.